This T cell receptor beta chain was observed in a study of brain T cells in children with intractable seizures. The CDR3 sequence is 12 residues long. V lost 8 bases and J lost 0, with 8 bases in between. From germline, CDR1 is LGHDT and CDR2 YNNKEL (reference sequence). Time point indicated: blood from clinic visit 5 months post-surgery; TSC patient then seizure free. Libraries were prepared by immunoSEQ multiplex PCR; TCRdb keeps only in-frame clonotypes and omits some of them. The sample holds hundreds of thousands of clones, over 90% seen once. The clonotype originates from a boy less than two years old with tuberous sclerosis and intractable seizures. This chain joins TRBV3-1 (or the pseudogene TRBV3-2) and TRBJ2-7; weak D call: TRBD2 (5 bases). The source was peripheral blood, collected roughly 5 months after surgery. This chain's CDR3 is CASQRDSYEQYF. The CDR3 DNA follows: TGTGCCAGCCAACGGGACTCCTACGAGCAGTACTTC.